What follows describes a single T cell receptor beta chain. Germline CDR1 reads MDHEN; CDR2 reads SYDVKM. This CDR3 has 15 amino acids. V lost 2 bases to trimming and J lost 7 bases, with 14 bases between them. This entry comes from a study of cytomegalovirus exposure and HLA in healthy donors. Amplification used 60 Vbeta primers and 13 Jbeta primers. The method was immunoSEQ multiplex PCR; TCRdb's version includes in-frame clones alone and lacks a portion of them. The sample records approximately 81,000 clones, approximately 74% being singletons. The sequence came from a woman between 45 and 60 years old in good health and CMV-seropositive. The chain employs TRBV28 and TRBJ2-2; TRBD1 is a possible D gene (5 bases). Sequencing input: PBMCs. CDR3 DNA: TGTGCCAGCAGTTTAGCTCAGGGTTTCGGCGGGGAGCTGTTTTTT. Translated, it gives CASSLAQGFGGELFF.